The clone carrying this TCR beta chain was found a few times. Per the original data handling: Amplification of reference gene primers provided the estimated nucleated cell counts. The repertoire was sequenced with immunoSEQ multiplex PCR; TCRdb's copy has only in-frame clones and lacks some. The V and J calls and clone size are taken from that table; D and trimming were inferred from the DNA. The sample has hundreds of thousands of clones; 75% to 90% are singletons. This entry comes from a study of blood T cell repertoires in COVID-19. Deletions cut 2 bases from V and 0 bases from J, with 21 bases between. CDR1 is SGHDT and CDR2 is YYEEEE in the germline V gene. The CDR3 totals 18 residues.

This chain connects TRBV5-6 to TRBJ2-7, with D perhaps matching TRBD2 (6 bases). The sequence came from a woman under 40 with acute COVID-19. The sample comprised PBMCs or T cells enriched from blood (not recorded which). The DNA for the CDR3 is TGTGCCAGCAGCTTTGGTTTGGGCGGGGCGCTGAGCTCCTACGAGCAGTACTTC. Translated: CASSFGLGGALSSYEQYF.